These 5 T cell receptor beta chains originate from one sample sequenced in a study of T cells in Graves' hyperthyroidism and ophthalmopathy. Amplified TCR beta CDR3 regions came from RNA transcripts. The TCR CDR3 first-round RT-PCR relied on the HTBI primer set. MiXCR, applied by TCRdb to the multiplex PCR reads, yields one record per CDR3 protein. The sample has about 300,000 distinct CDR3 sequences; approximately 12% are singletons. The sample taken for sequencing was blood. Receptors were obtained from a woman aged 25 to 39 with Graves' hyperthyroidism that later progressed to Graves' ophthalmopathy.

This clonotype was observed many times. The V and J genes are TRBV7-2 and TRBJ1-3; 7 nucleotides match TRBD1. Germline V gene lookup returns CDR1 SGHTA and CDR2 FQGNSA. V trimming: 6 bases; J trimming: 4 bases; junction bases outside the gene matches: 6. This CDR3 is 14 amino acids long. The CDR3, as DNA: TGTGCCAGCAGTCCGACAGGGTGGGGAAACACCATATATTTT. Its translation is CASSPTGWGNTIYF.

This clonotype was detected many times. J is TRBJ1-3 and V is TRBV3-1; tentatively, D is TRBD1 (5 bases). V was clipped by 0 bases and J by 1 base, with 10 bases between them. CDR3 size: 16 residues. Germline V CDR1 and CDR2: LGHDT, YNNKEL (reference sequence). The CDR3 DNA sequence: TGTGCCAGCAGCCAAGATGCCAGGGCGTCTGGAAACACCATATATTTT. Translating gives CASSQDARASGNTIYF.

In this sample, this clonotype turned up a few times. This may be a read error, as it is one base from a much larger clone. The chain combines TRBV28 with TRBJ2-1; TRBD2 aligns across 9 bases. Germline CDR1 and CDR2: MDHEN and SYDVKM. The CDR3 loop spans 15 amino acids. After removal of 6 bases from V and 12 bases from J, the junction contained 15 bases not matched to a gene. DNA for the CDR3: TGTGCCAGCAGCAAGACTAGCGGAGAGCCCGATGGGCAGTTCTTC. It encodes CASSKTSGEPDGQFF.

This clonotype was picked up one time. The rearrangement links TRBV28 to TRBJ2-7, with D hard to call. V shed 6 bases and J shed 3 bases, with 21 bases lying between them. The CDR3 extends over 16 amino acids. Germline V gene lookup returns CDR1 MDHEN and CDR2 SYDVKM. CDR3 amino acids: CASSRPRPLDLYEQYF. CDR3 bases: TGTGCCAGCAGCCGCCCAAGGCCACTGGATCTCTACGAGCAGTACTTC.

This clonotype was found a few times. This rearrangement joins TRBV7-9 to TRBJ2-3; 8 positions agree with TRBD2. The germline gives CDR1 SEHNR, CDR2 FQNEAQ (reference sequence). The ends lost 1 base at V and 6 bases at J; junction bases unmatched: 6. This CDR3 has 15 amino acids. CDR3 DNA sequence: TGTGCCAGCAGCTTAGACACGGGAGGGCCTGATACGCAGTATTTT. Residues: CASSLDTGGPDTQYF.